A selection of T cell receptor beta chains follows, all from one sample in a study of sequential checkpoint blockade in melanoma. Using immunoSEQ multiplex PCR, the repertoire was profiled, and TCRdb retains in-frame clones only, with some absent. This table has over 9,500 clones, roughly 80% appearing once. The sample here was CD8+ T cells sorted from blood (inferred from file names), taken from a patient given nivolumab and ipilimumab in sequence. These receptors were obtained from a human donor with melanoma. CDR3s include the opening cysteine and the closing phenylalanine or tryptophan. D genes are given only for firm matches. Clone sizes are given selectively: once, few, many, or a class where the clone is expanded.

CDR3: CATSMGLAYEQYF; DNA: TGTGCCACCAGCATGGGACTAGCCTACGAGCAGTACTTC; V: TRBV15; size: -; D: TRBD2; J: TRBJ2-7
CDR3: CASSFDRGNEQFF; DNA: TGTGCCAGCAGCTTTGACAGAGGCAATGAGCAGTTCTTC; V: TRBV9; size: -; D: -; J: TRBJ2-1
CDR3: CASSFEENTEAFF; DNA: TGTGCCAGCAGCTTCGAGGAGAACACTGAAGCTTTCTTT; V: TRBV7-9; size: -; D: -; J: TRBJ1-1
CDR3: CASSWGGIGSDTQYF; DNA: TGTGCCAGCAGCTGGGGCGGGATCGGGTCAGATACGCAGTATTTT; V: TRBV7-2; size: -; D: -; J: TRBJ2-3
CDR3: CASSVASGGDEQYF; DNA: TGTGCCAGCAGCGTAGCGTCAGGGGGAGACGAGCAGTACTTC; V: TRBV9; size: -; D: TRBD1; J: TRBJ2-7
CDR3: CASMSGLEETQYF; DNA: TGTGCCAGCATGTCAGGGCTAGAGGAGACCCAGTACTTC; V: TRBV28; size: -; D: -; J: TRBJ2-5
CDR3: CASRGWTRTSVSGELFF; DNA: TGTGCCAGCAGGGGATGGACACGGACCTCGGTGTCCGGGGAGCTGTTTTTT; V: TRBV2; size: once; D: -; J: TRBJ2-2
CDR3: CASSARENTEAFF; DNA: TGTGCCAGCAGTGCCAGGGAAAACACTGAAGCTTTCTTT; V: TRBV6-4; size: -; D: -; J: TRBJ1-1
CDR3: CSVGTGYEQYF; DNA: TGCAGCGTGGGGACAGGATACGAGCAGTACTTC; V: TRBV29-1; size: -; D: TRBD1; J: TRBJ2-7
CDR3: CASSLGVGVYEQYF; DNA: TGTGCCAGCAGCTTAGGAGTGGGAGTGTACGAGCAGTACTTC; V: TRBV7-9; size: -; D: -; J: TRBJ2-7
CDR3: CASSVGSGTEAFF; DNA: TGTGCCAGCAGCGTAGGGAGCGGCACTGAAGCTTTCTTT; V: TRBV9; size: -; D: -; J: TRBJ1-1
CDR3: CASSLEVGAETQYF; DNA: TGTGCCAGCAGCTTGGAGGTGGGCGCCGAGACCCAGTACTTC; V: TRBV5-6; size: -; D: -; J: TRBJ2-5
CDR3: CASSPTGRIEKLFF; DNA: TGTGCCAGCAGTCCGACAGGGAGGATTGAAAAACTGTTTTTT; V: TRBV28; size: -; D: TRBD1; J: TRBJ1-4
CDR3: CASSQTGDPFYEQFF; DNA: TGCGCCAGCAGCCAGACGGGAGACCCATTTTATGAGCAGTTCTTC; V: TRBV4-1; size: -; D: -; J: TRBJ2-1
CDR3: CASSLGQFYGYTF; DNA: TGTGCCAGCAGCTTGGGGCAGTTCTATGGCTACACCTTC; V: TRBV5-6; size: -; D: -; J: TRBJ1-2
CDR3: CASSYRDIYEQYF; DNA: TGCGCCAGCAGCTACCGGGACATCTACGAGCAGTACTTC; V: TRBV4-1; size: -; D: -; J: TRBJ2-7
CDR3: CASSQEGSRYQETQYF; DNA: TGCGCCAGCAGCCAAGAAGGTTCCAGGTACCAAGAGACCCAGTACTTC; V: TRBV4-1; size: -; D: -; J: TRBJ2-5
CDR3: CASSSSTRRAGELFF; DNA: TGTGCCAGCAGTTCTTCCACTAGGAGGGCCGGGGAGCTGTTTTTT; V: TRBV27; size: -; D: -; J: TRBJ2-2
CDR3: CASSLRGAGNEKLFF; DNA: TGTGCCAGCAGCTTACGAGGAGCGGGAAATGAAAAACTGTTTTTT; V: TRBV13; size: once; D: -; J: TRBJ1-4
CDR3: CASSQDPGQGNEQYF; DNA: TGCGCCAGCAGCCAAGACCCGGGACAGGGGAACGAGCAGTACTTC; V: TRBV4-1; size: once; D: TRBD1; J: TRBJ2-7
CDR3: CASSGGGGGPDTQYF; DNA: TGTGCCAGCAGTGGGGGCGGTGGGGGCCCAGATACGCAGTATTTT; V: TRBV6-5; size: -; D: -; J: TRBJ2-3
CDR3: CASSSGGWEQYF; DNA: TGTGCCAGCAGTTCGGGGGGTTGGGAGCAGTACTTC; V: TRBV27; size: -; D: TRBD2; J: TRBJ2-7
CDR3: CASSLGSPGVVIEQFF; DNA: TGTGCCAGCAGCTTAGGGTCCCCGGGAGTAGTGATTGAGCAGTTCTTC; V: TRBV13; size: -; D: -; J: TRBJ2-1
CDR3: CASSVQGGSNGYTF; DNA: TGTGCCAGCAGTGTACAGGGGGGTTCAAATGGCTACACCTTC; V: TRBV6-5; size: -; D: TRBD1; J: TRBJ1-2
CDR3: CASSKDRGGSSYEQYF; DNA: TGTGCCAGCAGCAAAGACAGGGGCGGAAGCTCCTACGAGCAGTACTTC; V: TRBV21-1; size: -; D: -; J: TRBJ2-7
CDR3: CSVEDLLAGIYNEQFF; DNA: TGCAGCGTTGAAGATTTGCTCGCGGGAATCTACAATGAGCAGTTCTTC; V: TRBV29-1; size: -; D: -; J: TRBJ2-1
CDR3: CASSPFRAPTTDTQYF; DNA: TGTGCCAGCAGCCCATTCAGGGCCCCAACCACAGATACGCAGTATTTT; V: TRBV2; size: -; D: -; J: TRBJ2-3
CDR3: CASSPSGRASETQYF; DNA: TGCGCCAGCAGCCCCAGCGGGAGGGCCTCGGAGACCCAGTACTTC; V: TRBV4-3; size: -; D: TRBD2; J: TRBJ2-5
CDR3: CASSEAPLWLGDANYNEQFF; DNA: TGTGCCAGCAGTGAGGCCCCCCTTTGGCTAGGGGATGCCAACTACAATGAGCAGTTCTTC; V: TRBV2; size: few; D: -; J: TRBJ2-1
CDR3: CASKRGGTEAFF; DNA: TGTGCCAGCAAGAGGGGGGGGACTGAAGCTTTCTTT; V: TRBV27; size: once; D: -; J: TRBJ1-1
CDR3: CASRATPGQTQETQYF; DNA: TGTGCCAGCAGGGCCACGCCGGGACAGACGCAAGAGACCCAGTACTTC; V: TRBV27; size: -; D: TRBD1; J: TRBJ2-5
CDR3: CASQQGTSYEQYF; DNA: TGTGCCAGCCAACAGGGTACCTCCTACGAGCAGTACTTC; V: TRBV6-5; size: few; D: -; J: TRBJ2-7
CDR3: CASSFTGDYEQYF; DNA: TGTGCCAGCAGCTTTACAGGGGACTACGAGCAGTACTTC; V: TRBV27; size: -; D: TRBD1; J: TRBJ2-7
CDR3: CASSMGTAQPQHF; DNA: TGTGCCAGTAGTATGGGGACAGCTCAGCCCCAGCATTTT; V: TRBV19; size: few; D: TRBD1; J: TRBJ1-5
CDR3: CASSRAEGTEAFF; DNA: TGTGCCAGTAGTCGGGCGGAGGGGACTGAAGCTTTCTTT; V: TRBV19; size: -; D: -; J: TRBJ1-1
CDR3: CASSPRGTSDEQYF; DNA: TGTGCCAGCAGCCCTAGAGGGACTAGTGACGAGCAGTACTTC; V: TRBV11-2; size: -; D: TRBD2; J: TRBJ2-7
CDR3: CASRNRGNMQPQHF; DNA: TGTGCCAGCAGGAACAGGGGTAATATGCAGCCCCAGCATTTT; V: TRBV2; size: -; D: TRBD1; J: TRBJ1-5
CDR3: CAISDPGLADWEQYF; DNA: TGTGCCATCAGTGACCCCGGACTAGCGGACTGGGAGCAGTACTTC; V: TRBV10-3; size: -; D: TRBD2; J: TRBJ2-7
CDR3: CASSPGGGNQPQHF; DNA: TGTGCCAGCAGCCCAGGGGGCGGCAATCAGCCCCAGCATTTT; V: TRBV7-9; size: -; D: TRBD1; J: TRBJ1-5
CDR3: CATSVGQGALSPEVQYF; DNA: TGTGCCACCAGCGTGGGACAGGGGGCTCTCTCCCCTGAGGTCCAGTACTTC; V: TRBV6-4; size: -; D: TRBD1; J: TRBJ2-5
CDR3: CASSSRDFRTYEQFF; DNA: TGTGCCAGCAGCTCTCGGGACTTCCGGACCTATGAGCAGTTCTTC; V: TRBV11-2; size: -; D: -; J: TRBJ2-1
CDR3: CASSRPGGYNEQFF; DNA: TGTGCCAGCAGCCGTCCGGGGGGCTACAATGAGCAGTTCTTC; V: TRBV11-1; size: -; D: TRBD2; J: TRBJ2-1